This record covers a single T cell receptor beta chain. These data are taken from a study of T cell changes during pregnancy in multiple sclerosis. TCRdb's table, derived via immunoSEQ multiplex PCR, lists solely in-frame clones and lacks some. Here the sample spans around 50,000 clones, around 90% being singletons. This CDR3 comprises 13 residues. Per germline, CDR1 SGHRS and CDR2 YFSETQ. V dropped 0 bases and J dropped 8 bases, with 11 bases sitting between them. The clonotype comes from a female donor in good health, enrolled as a control in a pregnancy study. This chain uses TRBV5-1 with TRBJ1-2, with a tentative D call TRBD1 (6 bases). The sequencing here drew on CD4+ T cells from peripheral blood mononuclear cells, taken after pregnancy. The CDR3 DNA reads TGCGCCAGCAGCTTGGAGGGGGTCCGCGGCTACACCTTC. The encoded protein is CASSLEGVRGYTF.